This TCR beta chain was obtained from a study of T cell changes during pregnancy in multiple sclerosis. Clones were read by immunoSEQ multiplex PCR, and TCRdb kept only the in-frame ones, dropping some. Among about 60,000 clones listed, 90% to 95% were seen once. The CDR3 is 14 amino acids. Trimming stripped 1 base from V and 2 bases from J, with 9 bases between. Germline CDR1 LGHNA, CDR2 YSLEER. The origin of this receptor is a female donor with multiple sclerosis, enrolled in a pregnancy study. Sequencing was performed on peripheral blood, taken in the first trimester of pregnancy. The chain has TRBV4-3 and TRBJ2-7; D perhaps matches TRBD2 (5 bases). CDR3 loop: CASSQARGTYEQYF. As DNA, the CDR3 is TGCGCCAGCAGCCAAGCTCGGGGAACCTACGAGCAGTACTTC.